These 13 T cell receptor beta chains originate from one sample sequenced in a study of T cells after posttransplantation cyclophosphamide listed by TCRdb under 2016. Library preparation was by the immunoSEQ multiplex PCR assay. TCRdb's version of the immuneACCESS table is confined to in-frame rearrangements and falls short of the full clone set. An unresolved V gene accounts for under half of the shortfall where checked; the remainder is of unknown origin. The sample has roughly 20,000 clones on record, roughly nine tenths of them singletons. 5.5% to 7.5% of the sample is held by the ten biggest clonotypes. The treatment or condition label, read with the paper, signifies: high-dose cyclophosphamide on days +3 and +4 as single-agent GVHD prophylaxis. For conditioning, the PTCy patients got busulfan and fludarabine, then a related or unrelated marrow graft, followed by cyclophosphamide on days +3 and +4.

The sample in question was PBMCs, obtained after allogeneic stem cell transplant with posttransplant cyclophosphamide. These receptors all come from a female patient aged 40-50 years who received an allogeneic stem cell transplant from a related donor, was CMV-positive, and had no GVHD. In transplant recipients, some T cells may be of donor rather than host origin.

The V gene is TRBV7-9, the J gene TRBJ2-3; 10 bases map to TRBD1. This CDR3 has 16 amino acids. V lost 5 bases and J lost 4; bases outside the gene matches: 9. CDR1 is SEHNR, CDR2 FQNEAQ, per germline (reference sequence). In DNA form, the CDR3 reads TGTGCCAGCAGCGTCCGGGGGACAGGGGTGGCAGATACGCAGTATTTT. Translation gives CASSVRGTGVADTQYF. Full variable domain (remainder filled in from reference TRBV7-9 and TRBJ2-3): DTGVSQNPRHKITKRGQNVTFRCDPISEHNRLYWYRQTLGQGPEFLTYFQNEAQLEKSRLLSDRFSAERPKGSFSTLEIQRTEQGDSAMYLCASSVRGTGVADTQYFGPGTRLTVL.

This clone was found a few times. The rearrangement joins TRBV5-1 to TRBJ2-3, with 10 bases that match TRBD1. Germline CDR1 SGHRS, CDR2 YFSETQ. This CDR3 region has 15 residues. V lost 0 bases and J lost 3; bases outside the gene matches: 1. The CDR3 DNA is TGCGCCAGCAGCTTGGAGGGACAGGGGACAGATACGCAGTATTTT. It encodes CASSLEGQGTDTQYF.

The rearrangement uses TRBV6-5 and TRBJ2-7; D call uncertain. The CDR3 consists of 16 residues. The germline CDR1 and CDR2 sequences are MNHEY and SVGAGI. V was trimmed by 0 bases and J by 2 bases, leaving 14 bases between them. Here the CDR3 reads CASSYSRLSVPYEQYF. DNA for the CDR3: TGTGCCAGCAGTTACTCGCGGCTCTCAGTTCCCTACGAGCAGTACTTC.

This sequence joins TRBV19 and TRBJ2-5; 7 bases align to TRBD1. J lost 5 bases, V lost 6 bases, and 12 bases had no gene match. Germline assignment: CDR1 LNHDA and CDR2 SQIVND (reference sequence). The length of the CDR3 is 15 residues. The CDR3 protein is CASSSRQGVRETQYF. The CDR3 bases are TGTGCCAGTAGCTCGCGACAGGGTGTCCGGGAGACCCAGTACTTC.

This chain joins TRBV7-3 and TRBJ1-1, with TRBD1 matching over 7 bases. The CDR3 is 14 residues long. Germline V CDR1 and CDR2: SGHTA, FQGTGA. The ends lost 5 bases at V and 4 bases at J; junction bases unmatched: 7. The CDR3 region is CASSQDDRVTEAFF. CDR3 in DNA: TGTGCCAGCAGCCAAGACGACAGGGTCACTGAAGCTTTCTTT.

V gene TRBV28 combines with J gene TRBJ1-5; D may be TRBD1 (6 bases). The CDR3 runs to 15 residues. CDR1 is MDHEN and CDR2 is SYDVKM in the germline V gene. V lost 5 bases and J 3 bases, leaving 14 bases between the germline ends. CDR3 amino acids: CASSLEVGANQPQHF. CDR3 coding DNA: TGTGCCAGCAGTCTCGAGGTGGGGGCCAATCAGCCCCAGCATTTT.

CDR3 in amino acids: CASSERQGSYYGYTF. The CDR3 DNA reads as TGTGCCAGCAGCGAGAGACAGGGCTCCTACTATGGCTACACCTTC. The rearrangement links TRBV9 to TRBJ1-2, with TRBD1 matching 7 bases. Germline loops: CDR1 SGDLS, CDR2 YYNGEE. The trim removed 3 bases at V and 3 bases at J, leaving 8 bases unmatched. This CDR3 comprises 15 residues.

The chain couples TRBV4-3 to TRBJ2-1; 7 bases map to TRBD2. The CDR3 extends over 16 amino acids. CDR1 and CDR2 from the germline V gene are LGHNA and YSLEER. V was clipped by 3 bases and J by 3 bases; unmatched bases: 8. CDR3 residues: CASSQAWGGLYNEQFF. CDR3 bases: TGCGCCAGCAGCCAGGCTTGGGGGGGTCTCTACAATGAGCAGTTCTTC.

V usage is TRBV7-3 and J usage is TRBJ2-2; D might be TRBD2 (5 bases). The V gene lost 4 bases and the J gene lost 3 bases, with 9 bases spanning the gap. CDR1 is SGHTA, CDR2 FQGTGA, per germline. CDR3 length: 14 residues. The CDR3 protein is CASSSGLDTGELFF. The CDR3 DNA sequence: TGTGCCAGCAGCTCAGGACTGGACACCGGGGAGCTGTTTTTT.

This clone came up once. The chain links TRBV27 to TRBJ2-5, with D possibly matching TRBD1 (5 bases). CDR3 size: 13 residues. The germline V and J ends were trimmed by 4 bases and 2 bases, with 8 bases remaining between them. Germline CDR1 and CDR2: MNHEY and SMNVEV (reference sequence). CDR3 bases: TGTGCCAGCAGTTATAGGGGTCAAGAGACCCAGTACTTC. Translating it yields CASSYRGQETQYF.

This clone was observed a single time. The V call is TRBV27, the J call TRBJ1-1, with D perhaps TRBD1 (5 bases). Trimming took off 5 bases at V and 2 bases at J, with 9 bases between the two ends. Per germline, CDR1 MNHEY and CDR2 SMNVEV (reference sequence). The CDR3 is 13 residues long. CDR3 coding DNA: TGTGCCAGCAGTAGGGGCGGAAACACTGAAGCTTTCTTT. Translated: CASSRGGNTEAFF.

The CDR3 bases are TGCGCCAGCAGCCCATCTAGCGGGGGGGGGAATGAGCAGTTCTTC. Amino acids: CASSPSSGGGNEQFF. The chain employs TRBV5-1 and TRBJ2-1; 12 bases are shared with TRBD2. Germline V gene sequence: CDR1 SGHRS, CDR2 YFSETQ. Trimming took 4 bases from V and 7 from J; bases not matched to a gene: 6. The CDR3 has 15 residues.

This chain joins TRBV11-2 and TRBJ2-5; the D gene is possibly TRBD1 (5 bases). The CDR3 runs 13 residues. Germline-derived CDR1 and CDR2 are SGHAT and FQNNGV. Deletions cut 5 bases from V and 2 bases from J, with 9 bases between. CDR3 amino acids: CASSQQGQETQYF. CDR3 DNA: TGTGCCAGCAGCCAGCAGGGACAAGAGACCCAGTACTTC.